This note documents a single T cell receptor beta chain sequence. The data originate from a study of cytomegalovirus exposure and HLA in healthy donors. This PCR relied on a set of 60 Vbeta primers and 13 Jbeta primers. Produced via immunoSEQ multiplex PCR; TCRdb's table is partial and in-frame only. The sample has 130,000 to 150,000 clones; 72% are singletons. Sample: PBMCs. The sequence was collected from a man aged 35 to 55 in good health and CMV-seronegative.

The CDR3 DNA reads as TGTGCTAGTGGCCTCATCAGGGGACAAGAGACCCAGTACTTC. Amino acid sequence: CASGLIRGQETQYF. The rearrangement links TRBV12-5 to TRBJ2-5; D perhaps matches TRBD1 (6 bases). The CDR3 has 14 amino acids. CDR1 is LGHNT and CDR2 is FRNRAP in the germline V gene. V dropped 6 bases and J dropped 2 bases, with 13 bases sitting between them. Together with reference TRBV12-5 and TRBJ2-5, the CDR3 gives the full variable domain: DARVTQTPRHKVTEMGQEVTMRCQPILGHNTVFWYRQTMMQGLELLAYFRNRAPLDDSGMPKDRFSAEMPDATLATLKIQPSEPRDSAVYFCASGLIRGQETQYFGPGTRLLVL.